This T cell receptor (beta chain) was captured in a study of Graves' ophthalmopathy and Graves' hyperthyroidism (dated by TCRdb to between 2017 and 2018). As for the study more broadly: A patient counted as having stable hyperthyroidism if there was no progression to ophthalmopathy within 18 months of follow-up. The study used signatures of the TCR beta repertoire to tell Graves' ophthalmopathy apart from Graves' hyperthyroidism and to predict which patients would progress to ophthalmopathy. T-cell repertoires of thyroid tissue and blood were compared in more than 5 hyperthyroidism patients. After sampling, hyperthyroidism patients received methimazole starting at 30 mg daily, and ophthalmopathy patients received high-dose intravenous methylprednisolone. An independent validation cohort was composed of fewer than 20 hyperthyroidism patients and 17 patients who later progressed from hyperthyroidism to ophthalmopathy. A discovery set of about a hundred patients (43 ophthalmopathy, about 55 stable hyperthyroidism) was enrolled to explore V-J signatures distinguishing ophthalmopathy from hyperthyroidism. In total, some 130 blood samples were TCR-sequenced: 43 ophthalmopathy, some 72 hyperthyroidism and roughly 17 hyperthyroidism-to-ophthalmopathy patients.

General conclusions and limits of the study: In validation, the model predicted ophthalmopathy progression with about 71% sensitivity and about 73% specificity; roughly 12 predicted patients were CT-confirmed with GO in a median of approximately six months. Ophthalmopathy was separated from stable hyperthyroidism by the 13-signature model with more than 85% sensitivity and 81% to 83% specificity in cross-validation and with 80%/75% in the test set. No statistical method was used to predetermine the sample size, and group allocation was not hidden from the investigators. Most expanded thyroid clonotypes with a frequency above 0.001 also appeared in blood, which suggests that blood repertoires may reflect the immune response in the thyroid.

Via the germline V gene, CDR1 is SGHRS and CDR2 YFSETQ. The CDR3 holds 15 amino acids from the cysteine to the phenylalanine. This entry keeps only the CDR3 DNA: 45 bases, framed from base 1. Points on this clonotype: Its cognate antigen has yet to be identified. At one boundary the junction diverges from the germline segment, which might be a read error.

Hyperthyroidism patients were newly diagnosed, with disease duration under 2 months, and aged 18 to 65 years. Patients with other autoimmune diseases, uncontrolled infections, pregnancy or lactation were excluded. Clinical symptoms, serum thyroxine, TRAb, thyroid ultrasound and orbital computed tomography were used for diagnosis. Total RNA was extracted with Trizol reagent and quality-checked on an Agilent 2100 Bioanalyzer. For repertoire sequencing, TCR beta CDR3 regions were amplified from RNA transcripts. A first-round RT-PCR used HTBI primers with the Qiagen OneStep RT-PCR kit, followed by a second-round multiplex PCR, size selection and purification. Libraries were sequenced on an Illumina HiSeq2000 using paired-end 100 bp reads. Regarding the original processing steps: SOAPnuke was used for read processing, and reads with adapters, uncalled bases, a mean Phred below 15, or no exact constant-primer or identifier match were discarded. High-quality paired reads were merged with COPE v1.2.5. Unique nucleotide sequences were defined as clonotypes and aligned to IMGT TRB V, D and J references using MiTCR v1.1. Only V-J combinations with frequency above 0.0001 were analysed, covering 99% to 99.2% of repertoires. For each V-J combination, a TCR clonal expansion and chaos score was defined as the ratio of F50 clonal expansion to chaos observed in the TCRdist matrix. Welch's t-statistics and random forest were used to reduce the features to approximately 13 V-J combinations, which were then used as input to a naive Bayes classifier. The Morisita-Horn index was used to measure how similar the thyroid and blood repertoires were. TCRdb trimmed public reads at Q25 via fastp, called clones via MiXCR and kept in-frame beta chains. Identical CDR3 protein sequences are pooled into one entry, listed with their most common genes and DNA. These V and J calls derive from TCRdb rather than the authors' analysis. The sample data list around 590,000 distinct CDR3 sequences, and 39% of these were observed just once. The top ten clonotypes cover about 4.6% of the sample.

The rearranged segments are TRBV5-1 and TRBJ2-3, with the D call perhaps TRBD1 or TRBD2, each one matching 5 bases. The clonotype was recovered from an adult man with Graves' hyperthyroidism. The sample comprised peripheral blood or thyroid tissue (not recorded which). The DNA is as follows: TGCGCCAGCAGCTTGGCGGGACGCAGCACAGATATGCAGTATTTT. This translates into CASSLAGRSTDMQYF. With the portions outside the CDR3 filled from the reference TRBV5-1 and TRBJ2-3 genes, the complete variable region becomes KAGVTQTPRYLIKTRGQQVTLSCSPISGHRSVSWYQQTPGQGLQFLFEYFSETQRNKGNFPGRFSGRQFSNSRSEMNVSTLELGDSALYLCASSLAGRSTDMQYFGPGTRLTVL.